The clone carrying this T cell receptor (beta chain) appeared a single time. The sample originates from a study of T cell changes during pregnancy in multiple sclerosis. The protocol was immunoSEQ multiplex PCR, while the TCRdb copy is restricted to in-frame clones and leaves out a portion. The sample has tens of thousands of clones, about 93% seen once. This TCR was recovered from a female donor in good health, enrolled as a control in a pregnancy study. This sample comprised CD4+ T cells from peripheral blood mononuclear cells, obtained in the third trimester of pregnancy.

The CDR3 nucleotides read TGTGCCAGTAGTCAAAGTAGAGGGACCATATATTTT. This sequence encodes CASSQSRGTIYF. This chain uses TRBV19 with TRBJ1-3, with no clear D. V dropped 5 bases and J dropped 10 bases, with 12 bases sitting between them. The CDR3 covers 12 residues. Germline assignment: CDR1 LNHDA and CDR2 SQIVND (reference sequence). Full variable domain (remainder filled in from reference TRBV19 and TRBJ1-3): DGGITQSPKYLFRKEGQNVTLSCEQNLNHDAMYWYRQDPGQGLRLIYYSQIVNDFQKGDIAEGYSVSREKKESFPLTVTSAQKNPTAFYLCASSQSRGTIYFGEGSWLTVV.